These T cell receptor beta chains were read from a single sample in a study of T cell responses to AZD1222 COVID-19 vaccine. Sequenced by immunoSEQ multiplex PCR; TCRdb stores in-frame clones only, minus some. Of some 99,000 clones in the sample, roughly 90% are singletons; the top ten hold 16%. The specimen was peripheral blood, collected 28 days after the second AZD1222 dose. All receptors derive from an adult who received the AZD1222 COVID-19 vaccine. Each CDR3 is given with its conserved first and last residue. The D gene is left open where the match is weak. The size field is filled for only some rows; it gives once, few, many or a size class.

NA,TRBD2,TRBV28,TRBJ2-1,TGTGCCAGCCGACTAGCAACTACCTACAATGAGCAGTTCTTC,CASRLATTYNEQFF
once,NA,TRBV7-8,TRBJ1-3,TGTGCCAGCAGCTTAGCCGGTAGGGGAGGAAACACCATATATTTT,CASSLAGRGGNTIYF
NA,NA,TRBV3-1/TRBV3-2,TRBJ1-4,TGTGCCAGCAGCCGCAGGGGCTTTAATGAAAAACTGTTTTTT,CASSRRGFNEKLFF
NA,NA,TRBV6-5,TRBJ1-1,TGTGCCAGCACTCGTGGCAGGGCTTTCTTT,CASTRGRAFF
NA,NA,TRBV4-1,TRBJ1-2,TGCGCCAGCAGCCAAGAACCAGGAGCGTATGGCTACACCTTC,CASSQEPGAYGYTF
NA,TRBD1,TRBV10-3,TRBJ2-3,TGTGCCATCAGTGCAGCACAACCGGGACAGGGGACAGATACGCAGTATTTT,CAISAAQPGQGTDTQYF
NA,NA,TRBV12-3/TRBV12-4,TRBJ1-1,TGTGCCAGCAGTTGGGGGAACACTGAAGCTTTCTTT,CASSWGNTEAFF
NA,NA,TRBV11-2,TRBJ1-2,TGTGCCAGCAGCTTAGAGACACCGCTTTATGGCTACACCTTC,CASSLETPLYGYTF
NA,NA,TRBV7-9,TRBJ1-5,TGTGCCAGCAGCCGCAAAGGGGATCGTCAGCCCCAGCATTTT,CASSRKGDRQPQHF
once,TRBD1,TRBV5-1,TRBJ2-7,TGCGCCAGCAGCTTGGGACCCCGGGACAGGGTCTACGAGCAGTACTTC,CASSLGPRDRVYEQYF
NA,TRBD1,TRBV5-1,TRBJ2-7,TGCGCCAGCCGACAGGGGCCCTCCTACGAGCAGTACTTC,CASRQGPSYEQYF
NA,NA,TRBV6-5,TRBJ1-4,TGTGCCAGCAGTTACTATGGGGATAATGAAAAACTGTTTTTT,CASSYYGDNEKLFF
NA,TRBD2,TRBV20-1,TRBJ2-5,TGCAGTGCTAGTAGGGGGGGACTAGCGGGTCAAGAGACCCAGTACTTC,CSASRGGLAGQETQYF
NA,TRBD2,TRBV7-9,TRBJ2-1,TGTGCCAGCAGCTTACGGACTAGGCGGGGTGAGCAGTTCTTC,CASSLRTRRGEQFF
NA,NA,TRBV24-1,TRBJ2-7,TGTGCCACCAGTGACCCCTCAACCTACGAGCAGTACTTC,CATSDPSTYEQYF
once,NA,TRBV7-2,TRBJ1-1,TGTGCCAGCAGCTCCCAGGGGCGCACTGAAGCTTTCTTT,CASSSQGRTEAFF
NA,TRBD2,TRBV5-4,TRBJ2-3,TGTGCCAGCAGCTCGGGACTAGCGGGAGGGAGGGGCACAGATACGCAGTATTTT,CASSSGLAGGRGTDTQYF
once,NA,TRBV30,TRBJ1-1,TGTGCCTGGAGTGGGGGGACGGGGAACACTGAAGCTTTCTTT,CAWSGGTGNTEAFF
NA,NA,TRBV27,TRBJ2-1,TGTGCCAGCAGTTTGGCCCAGGGACGCGAGCAGTTCTTC,CASSLAQGREQFF
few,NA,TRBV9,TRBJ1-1,TGTGCCAGCAGCGCCTCCTACGCCACTGAAGCTTTCTTT,CASSASYATEAFF
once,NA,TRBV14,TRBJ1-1,TGTGCCAGCAGCCGCCTAGTGAACACTGAAGCTTTCTTT,CASSRLVNTEAFF
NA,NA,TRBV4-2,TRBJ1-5,TGTGCCAGCAGCCAAACGGGGGACGCAATAGTCGAGCCCCAGCATTTT,CASSQTGDAIVEPQHF
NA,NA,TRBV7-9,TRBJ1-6,TGTGCCAGCAGCTTAGCCCGGGTCGATAATTCACCCCTCCACTTT,CASSLARVDNSPLHF
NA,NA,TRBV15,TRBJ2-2,TGTGCCACCAGCAGCCCAAGTGAGGAGGGACTTACCGGGGAGCTGTTTTTT,CATSSPSEEGLTGELFF
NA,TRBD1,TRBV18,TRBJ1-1,TGTGCCAGCTCACCGCGACCGACAGGGCCGGGCACTGAAGCTTTCTTT,CASSPRPTGPGTEAFF
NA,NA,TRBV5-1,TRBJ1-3,TGCGCCAGCAGCTTTCAGGGAAACACCATATATTTT,CASSFQGNTIYF
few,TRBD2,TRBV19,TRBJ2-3,TGTGCCAGTTCTTGGACTAGCGGGAGAGGGGGGGCAATGGATACGCAGTATTTT,CASSWTSGRGGAMDTQYF
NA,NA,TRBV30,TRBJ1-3,TGTGCCTGGAGTGTGTTACGGTCCTCTGGAAACACCATATATTTT,CAWSVLRSSGNTIYF
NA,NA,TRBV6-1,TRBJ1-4,TGTGCCAGCAGTGAAGGGAACGGCCTTTGGGAAAAACTGTTTTTT,CASSEGNGLWEKLFF
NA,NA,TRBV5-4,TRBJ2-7,TGTGCCAGCAGCTTGTTTAGGGGAGCTTCGGACGAGCAGTACTTC,CASSLFRGASDEQYF
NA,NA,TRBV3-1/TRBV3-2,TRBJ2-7,TGTGCCAGCAGCCCAGACAGGGTCGGGAGCTCCTACGAGCAGTACTTC,CASSPDRVGSSYEQYF
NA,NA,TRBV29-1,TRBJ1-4,TGCAGCGCCCTAGGAGACAGCACAACTAATGAAAAACTGTTTTTT,CSALGDSTTNEKLFF
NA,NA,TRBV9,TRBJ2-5,TGTGCCAGCAGCCGGACACAAAGACAGTACCAAGAGACCCAGTACTTC,CASSRTQRQYQETQYF
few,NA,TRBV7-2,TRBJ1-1,TGTGCCAGCAGCTTAAGTCGTTCGGGCACTGAAGCTTTCTTT,CASSLSRSGTEAFF
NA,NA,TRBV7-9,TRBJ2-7,TGTGCCAGCAGCTCGCAGGGTTACGAGCAGTACTTC,CASSSQGYEQYF
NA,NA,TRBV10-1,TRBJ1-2,TGCGCCAGCAGTGAGGAGGGGACCGTACGGATAGACTATGGCTACACCTTC,CASSEEGTVRIDYGYTF
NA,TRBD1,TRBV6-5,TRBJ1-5,TGTGCCAGCAGCCAGGGGGCGCATCGCAATCAGCCCCAGCATTTT,CASSQGAHRNQPQHF
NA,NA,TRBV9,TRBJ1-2,TGTGCCAGCAGCGTAGAGGCGGGGATGGACTATGGCTACACCTTC,CASSVEAGMDYGYTF
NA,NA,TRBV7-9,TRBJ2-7,TGTGCCAGCAGCTTAGCGCGGCAGGGGCTGGACGAGCAGTACTTC,CASSLARQGLDEQYF
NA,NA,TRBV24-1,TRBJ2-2,TGTGCCACCAGTGATGCAGGGTGGATCGGGGAGCTGTTTTTT,CATSDAGWIGELFF
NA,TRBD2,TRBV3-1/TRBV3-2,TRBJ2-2,TGTGCCAGCAGCCAAGGTGAGGGCGGGAGCCAGAACACCGGGGAGCTGTTTTTT,CASSQGEGGSQNTGELFF
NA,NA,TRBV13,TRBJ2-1,TGTGCCAGCAGTCCTGTGGTCAAATTCGGTGAGCAGTTCTTC,CASSPVVKFGEQFF
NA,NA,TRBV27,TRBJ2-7,TGTGCCAGCAGTTTAGGGACGGTGGACGTCGACGAGCAGTACTTC,CASSLGTVDVDEQYF
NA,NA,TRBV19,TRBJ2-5,TGTGCCAGTAGTATAGGGCAGTTGAAAGAGACCCAGTACTTC,CASSIGQLKETQYF
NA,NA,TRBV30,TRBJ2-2,TGTGCCTGGAGTATTGGACACTCGAACACCGGGGAGCTGTTTTTT,CAWSIGHSNTGELFF
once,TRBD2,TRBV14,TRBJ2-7,TGTGCCAGCAGCCAGGGGACTAGCGGGATTGGTGGTTACGAGCAGTACTTC,CASSQGTSGIGGYEQYF
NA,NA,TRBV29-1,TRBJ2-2,TGCAGCGTTCAGTTGGGAGGTCAGACCGGGGAGCTGTTTTTT,CSVQLGGQTGELFF
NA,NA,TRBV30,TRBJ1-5,TGTGCCTGGAGTGGGGGCCTCAATCAGCCCCAGCATTTT,CAWSGGLNQPQHF
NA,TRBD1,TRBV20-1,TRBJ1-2,TGCAGTGCTAGTGTACAGGGGGGGAATTATGGCTACACCTTC,CSASVQGGNYGYTF